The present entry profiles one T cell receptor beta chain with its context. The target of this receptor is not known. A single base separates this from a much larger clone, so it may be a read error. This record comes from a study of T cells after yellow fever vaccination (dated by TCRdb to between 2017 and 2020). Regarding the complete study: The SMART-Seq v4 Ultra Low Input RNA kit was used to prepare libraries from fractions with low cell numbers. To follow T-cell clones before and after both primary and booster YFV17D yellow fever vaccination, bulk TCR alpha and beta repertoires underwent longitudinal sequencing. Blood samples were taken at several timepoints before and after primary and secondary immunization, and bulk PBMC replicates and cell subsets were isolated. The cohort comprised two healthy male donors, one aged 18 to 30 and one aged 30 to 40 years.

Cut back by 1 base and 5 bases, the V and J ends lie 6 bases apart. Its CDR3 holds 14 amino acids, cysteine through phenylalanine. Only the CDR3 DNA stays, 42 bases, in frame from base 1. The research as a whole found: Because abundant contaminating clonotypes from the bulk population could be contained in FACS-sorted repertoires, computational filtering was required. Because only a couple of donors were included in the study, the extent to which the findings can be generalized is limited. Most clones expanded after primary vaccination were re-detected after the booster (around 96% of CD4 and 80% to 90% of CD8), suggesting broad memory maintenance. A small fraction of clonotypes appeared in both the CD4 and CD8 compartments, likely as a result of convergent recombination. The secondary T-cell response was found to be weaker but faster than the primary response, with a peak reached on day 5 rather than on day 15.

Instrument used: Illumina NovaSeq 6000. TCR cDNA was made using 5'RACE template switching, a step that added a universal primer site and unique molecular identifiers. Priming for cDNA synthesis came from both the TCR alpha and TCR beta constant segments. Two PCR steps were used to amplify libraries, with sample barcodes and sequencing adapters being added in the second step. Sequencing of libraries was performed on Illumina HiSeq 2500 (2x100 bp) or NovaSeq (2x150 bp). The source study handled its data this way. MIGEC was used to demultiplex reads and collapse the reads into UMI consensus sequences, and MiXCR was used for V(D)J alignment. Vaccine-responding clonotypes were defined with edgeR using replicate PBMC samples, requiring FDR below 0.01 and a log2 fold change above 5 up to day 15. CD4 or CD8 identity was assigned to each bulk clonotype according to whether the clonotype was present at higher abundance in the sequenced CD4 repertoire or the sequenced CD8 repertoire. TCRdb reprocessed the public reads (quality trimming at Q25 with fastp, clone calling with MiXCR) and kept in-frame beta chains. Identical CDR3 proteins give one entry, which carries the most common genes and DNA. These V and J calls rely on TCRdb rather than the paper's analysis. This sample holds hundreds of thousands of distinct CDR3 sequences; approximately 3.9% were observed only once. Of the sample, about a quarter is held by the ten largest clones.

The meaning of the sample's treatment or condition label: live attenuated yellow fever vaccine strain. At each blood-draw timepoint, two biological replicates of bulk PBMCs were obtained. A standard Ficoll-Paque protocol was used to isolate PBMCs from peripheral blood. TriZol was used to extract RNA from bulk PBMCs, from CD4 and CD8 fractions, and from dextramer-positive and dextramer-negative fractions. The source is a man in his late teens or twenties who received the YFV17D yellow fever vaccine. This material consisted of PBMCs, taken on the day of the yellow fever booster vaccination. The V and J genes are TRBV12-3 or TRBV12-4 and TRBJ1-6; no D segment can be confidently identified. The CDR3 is CASSLELNNSPLHF. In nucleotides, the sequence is TGTGCCAGCAGTTTAGAGCTTAATAATTCACCCCTCCACTTT.